This section outlines one T cell receptor beta chain sequence together with its context. Its antigen is not known. This entry comes from a study of siplizumab effects on memory and regulatory T cells. Study-level findings and limits: Greater diversity than memory cells seemed evident in naive T cells, which also appeared to be major alloresponse contributors.

The assay was immunoSEQ multiplex PCR, and TCRdb's table has in-frame clones only and misses some. Among around 68,000 clones listed, approximately 88% were seen once. The CDR3 spans 13 residues. Germline V gives CDR1 SNHLY, CDR2 FYNNEI. The germline V and J ends were trimmed by 3 bases and 1 base, with 6 bases remaining between them. The chain has TRBV2 and TRBJ1-1, with D tentatively TRBD1 (5 bases). The clonotype comes from a human donor in good health. Specimen: Tregs sorted from blood. The CDR3 here is CASSDGGNTEAFF. CDR3 bases: TGTGCCAGCAGTGACGGGGGGAACACTGAAGCTTTCTTT.